This is a list of T cell receptor beta chains from one sample in a study of cytomegalovirus exposure and HLA in healthy donors. Libraries were prepared by immunoSEQ multiplex PCR; TCRdb keeps only in-frame clonotypes and omits some of them. The sample yields approximately 110,000 clones, roughly 71% seen once. The sequenced material came from PBMCs. Receptors were obtained from a man aged 40-55 years in good health and CMV-seropositive. CDR3s leave out the opening cysteine and the closing phenylalanine or tryptophan.

J gene,V gene,CDR3 protein
TRBJ2-3,TRBV9,ASSVVPSGSADTQY
TRBJ2-1,TRBV30,AWSRYRLAVSYNEQF
TRBJ2-1,TRBV9,ASSVGLAGVHEQF
TRBJ2-1,TRBV10-3,AISEQGASYNEQF
TRBJ2-1,TRBV21-1,ASSEGTAPSYNEQF
TRBJ2-3,TRBV4-2,ASSIVSRGDPTDTQY
TRBJ2-2,TRBV5-4,ASGPTGELF
TRBJ2-5,TRBV30,AWSGALRQGLAGETQY
TRBJ2-6,TRBV27,ASSLSGLGKYSGANVLT
TRBJ2-1,TRBV7-6,ASSLAPGVREQF
TRBJ1-1,TRBV6-1,ASSALTGTDMNTEAF
TRBJ2-7,TRBV30,AWRGLASEQY
TRBJ1-1,TRBV6-5,ASRGLTNTEAF
TRBJ2-1,TRBV10-3,AISDLGTSGNEQF
TRBJ2-1,TRBV7-3,ASSLMGGSSNEQF
TRBJ1-5,TRBV15,ATSIGEGSNQPQH
TRBJ1-4,TRBV10-3,AISGTGPQVGEKLF
TRBJ1-5,TRBV25-1,ASSSAGQPQH
TRBJ2-5,TRBV11-2,ASSTLGRVGETQY
TRBJ2-6,TRBV7-3,ASSPTETGAYGANVLT
TRBJ2-3,TRBV4-2,ASSQDLAGGTDTQY
TRBJ2-3,TRBV6-1,ASSEEYTDTQY
TRBJ1-1,TRBV2,ASNRDRGNTEAF
TRBJ2-5,TRBV18,ASSPLAGAQETQY
TRBJ2-1,TRBV7-9,ASSLVGIEQF
TRBJ2-5,TRBV25-1,ASREDPGGETQY
TRBJ1-5,TRBV7-2,ASSLVTGSNQPQH
TRBJ1-1,TRBV10-3,AIRRTGEGTEAF
TRBJ1-1,TRBV28,ASSKIPGQADTEAF
TRBJ1-2,TRBV18,ASSPGTGSFHYGYT
TRBJ2-5,TRBV4-1,ASSLLTGSETQY
TRBJ1-2,TRBV2,ASSEARTAT
TRBJ2-3,TRBV30,AWGRGTSGGSTDTQY
TRBJ2-5,TRBV10-2,ASTPEIGTQY
TRBJ1-2,TRBV2,ASSAGGYGYT
TRBJ2-5,TRBV7-2,ASSIVAGVGETQY
TRBJ1-5,TRBV5-1,ASSLAPTGLSNQPQH
TRBJ2-5,TRBV5-8,ASSSTGDQETQY
TRBJ2-3,TRBV19,ASTDPGTGGTDTQY
TRBJ2-7,TRBV4-2,ASSQVAASYEQY
TRBJ2-5,TRBV19,ASSIQGWETQY
TRBJ1-1,TRBV5-6,ASSLETGYTEAF
TRBJ1-5,TRBV19,ASETGGDFQPQH
TRBJ2-3,TRBV4-3,ASSQESGSSTDTQY
TRBJ2-1,TRBV10-2,ASSPGRARGEQF
TRBJ1-2,TRBV7-9,ASSSLGGIRGTFNYGYT
TRBJ2-1,TRBV5-1,ASSLSGGYNEQF
TRBJ2-5,TRBV6-5,ASSYSRGSETQY
TRBJ1-1,TRBV9,ASSVEGEFTEAF
TRBJ2-2,TRBV5-1,ASSWGGTVNTGELF
TRBJ2-5,TRBV7-3,ASSAAGLSKTQY
TRBJ2-1,TRBV5-4,ASSSDLFSYNEQF
TRBJ1-2,TRBV29-1,SVNDLGDGYT
TRBJ2-1,TRBV14,ASSQARWERTYNEQF
TRBJ1-5,TRBV7-2,ASRGDSLNQPQH
TRBJ2-2,TRBV7-6,ASSLVQGGDTGELF
TRBJ1-2,TRBV2,ASSVRDGYT
TRBJ2-5,TRBV7-7,ASSLGQGGLETQY
TRBJ2-3,TRBV5-1,ASRGQAGGQDTQY
TRBJ2-3,TRBV10-3,AISVTRSTDTQY